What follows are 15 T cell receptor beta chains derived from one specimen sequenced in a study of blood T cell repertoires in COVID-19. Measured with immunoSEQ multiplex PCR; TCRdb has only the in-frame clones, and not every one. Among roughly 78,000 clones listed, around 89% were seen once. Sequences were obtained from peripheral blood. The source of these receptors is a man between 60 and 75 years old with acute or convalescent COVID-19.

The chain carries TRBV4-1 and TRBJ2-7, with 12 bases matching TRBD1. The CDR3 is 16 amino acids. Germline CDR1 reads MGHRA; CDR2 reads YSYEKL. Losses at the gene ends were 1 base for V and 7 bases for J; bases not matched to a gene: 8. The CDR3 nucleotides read TGCGCCAGCAGCCAAGGAGGGGGACAGGGGGCGGGAGAGCAGTACTTC. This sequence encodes CASSQGGGQGAGEQYF.

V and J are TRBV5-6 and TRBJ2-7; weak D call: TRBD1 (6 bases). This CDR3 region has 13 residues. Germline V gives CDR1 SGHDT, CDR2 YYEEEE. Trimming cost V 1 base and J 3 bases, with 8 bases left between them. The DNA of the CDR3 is TGTGCCAGCAGCTTGACAGGGAGCTACGAGCAGTACTTC. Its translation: CASSLTGSYEQYF.

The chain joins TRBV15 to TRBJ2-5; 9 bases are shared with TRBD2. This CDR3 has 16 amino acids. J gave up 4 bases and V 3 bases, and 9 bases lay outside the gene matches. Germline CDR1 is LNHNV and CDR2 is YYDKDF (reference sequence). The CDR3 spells CATSSRAGGGRETQYF. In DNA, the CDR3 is TGTGCCACCAGCAGCCGAGCGGGGGGCGGCCGAGAGACCCAGTACTTC.

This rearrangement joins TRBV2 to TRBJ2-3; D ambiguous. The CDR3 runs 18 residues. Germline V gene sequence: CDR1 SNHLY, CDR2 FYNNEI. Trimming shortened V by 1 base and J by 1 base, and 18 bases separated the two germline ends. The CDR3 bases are TGTGCCAGCAGTGAAGTCCGAGCGAGCCCATCAGGCACAGATACGCAGTATTTT. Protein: CASSEVRASPSGTDTQYF.

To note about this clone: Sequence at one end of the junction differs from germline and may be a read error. CDR3 bases: TGTGCCAGCAGCGAAGCCGGGACAGGGAAAGAGACCCAGTACTTC. Translating gives CASSEAGTGKETQYF. The rearrangement links TRBV2 to TRBJ2-5, with 9 bases matching TRBD1. The CDR3 consists of 15 residues. Germline-derived CDR1 and CDR2 are SNHLY and FYNNEI.

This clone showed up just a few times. The DNA for the CDR3 is TGTGCCAGCTTCGACAGTTTGAACACTGAAGCTTTCTTT. Its translation is CASFDSLNTEAFF. V and J are TRBV6-5 and TRBJ1-1, with D possibly matching TRBD1 (5 bases). This CDR3 has 13 residues. Trimming removed 8 bases from V and 0 bases from J, with 10 bases in between. Germline CDR1 is MNHEY and CDR2 is SVGAGI.

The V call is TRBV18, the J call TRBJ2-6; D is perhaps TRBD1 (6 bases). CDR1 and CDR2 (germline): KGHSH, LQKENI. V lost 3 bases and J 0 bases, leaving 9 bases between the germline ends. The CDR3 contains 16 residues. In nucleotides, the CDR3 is TGTGCCAGCTCACCTAGGACAGCCTCTGGGGCCAACGTCCTGACTTTC. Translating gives CASSPRTASGANVLTF.

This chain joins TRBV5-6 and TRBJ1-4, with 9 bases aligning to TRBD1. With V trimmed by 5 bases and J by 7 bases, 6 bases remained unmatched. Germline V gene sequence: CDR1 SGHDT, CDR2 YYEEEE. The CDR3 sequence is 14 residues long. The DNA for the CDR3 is TGTGCCAGCAGGCCGGGACAGGGTGGTGAAAAACTGTTTTTT. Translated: CASRPGQGGEKLFF. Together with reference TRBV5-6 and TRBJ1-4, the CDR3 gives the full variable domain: DAGVTQSPTHLIKTRGQQVTLRCSPKSGHDTVSWYQQALGQGPQFIFQYYEEEERQRGNFPDRFSGHQFPNYSSELNVNALLLGDSALYLCASRPGQGGEKLFFGSGTQLSVL.

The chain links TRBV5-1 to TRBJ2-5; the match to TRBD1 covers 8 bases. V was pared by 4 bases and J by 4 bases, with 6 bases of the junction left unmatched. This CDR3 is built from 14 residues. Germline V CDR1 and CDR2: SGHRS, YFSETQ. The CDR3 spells CASSTSTGAETQYF. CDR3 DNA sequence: TGCGCCAGCAGCACATCGACAGGGGCAGAGACCCAGTACTTC.

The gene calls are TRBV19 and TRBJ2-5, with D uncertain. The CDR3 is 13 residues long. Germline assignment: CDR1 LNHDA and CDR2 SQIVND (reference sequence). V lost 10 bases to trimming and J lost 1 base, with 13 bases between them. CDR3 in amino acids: CATEAEGQETQYF. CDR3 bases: TGTGCCACCGAGGCCGAAGGCCAAGAGACCCAGTACTTC. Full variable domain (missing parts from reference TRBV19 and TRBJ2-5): DGGITQSPKYLFRKEGQNVTLSCEQNLNHDAMYWYRQDPGQGLRLIYYSQIVNDFQKGDIAEGYSVSREKKESFPLTVTSAQKNPTAFYLCATEAEGQETQYFGPGTRLLVL.

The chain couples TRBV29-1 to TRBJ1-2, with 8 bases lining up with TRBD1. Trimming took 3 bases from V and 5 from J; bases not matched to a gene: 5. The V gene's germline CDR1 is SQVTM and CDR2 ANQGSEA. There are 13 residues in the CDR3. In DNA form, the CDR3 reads TGCAGCGTTGAGGGGGACAGGACATATGGCTACACCTTC. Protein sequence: CSVEGDRTYGYTF.

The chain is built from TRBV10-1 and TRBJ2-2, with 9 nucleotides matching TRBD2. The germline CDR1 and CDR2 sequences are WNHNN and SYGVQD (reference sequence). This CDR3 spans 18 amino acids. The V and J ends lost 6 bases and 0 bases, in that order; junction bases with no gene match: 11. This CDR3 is CASRLRAAGGPNTGELFF. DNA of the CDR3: TGCGCCAGCAGATTGAGAGCAGCGGGGGGACCGAACACCGGGGAGCTGTTTTTT.

CDR3 loop: CASSPRQANTEAFF. CDR3 in DNA: TGTGCCAGCAGTCCCAGACAGGCGAACACTGAAGCTTTCTTT. This rearrangement joins TRBV27 to TRBJ1-1, with a weak D call TRBD1 (6 bases). The CDR3 runs to 14 residues. Germline lookup yields CDR1 MNHEY and CDR2 SMNVEV (reference sequence). V was clipped by 5 bases and J by 1 base, with 11 bases between them.

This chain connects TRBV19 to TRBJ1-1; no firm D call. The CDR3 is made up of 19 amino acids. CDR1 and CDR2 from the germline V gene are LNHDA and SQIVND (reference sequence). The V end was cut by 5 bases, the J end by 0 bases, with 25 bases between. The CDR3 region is CASSPLSVGPLRVNTEAFF. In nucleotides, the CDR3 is TGTGCCAGTAGTCCTCTCTCAGTTGGGCCCCTCAGAGTGAACACTGAAGCTTTCTTT.

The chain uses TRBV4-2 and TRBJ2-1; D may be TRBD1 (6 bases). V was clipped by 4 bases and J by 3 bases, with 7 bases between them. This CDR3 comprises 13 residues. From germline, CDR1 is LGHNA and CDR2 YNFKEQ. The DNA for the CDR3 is TGTGCCAGCAGCCCGGACAGCTACAATGAGCAGTTCTTC. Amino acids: CASSPDSYNEQFF.